Listed here is a single T cell receptor beta chain. The data originate from a study of cytomegalovirus exposure and HLA in healthy donors. This PCR relied on a set of 60 Vbeta primers and 13 Jbeta primers. Sequencing used immunoSEQ multiplex PCR; TCRdb keeps in-frame clones, though not all of them. The table has tens of thousands of clones, about 73% seen once. Sequenced: PBMCs. This clonotype originated in a man aged 18 to 35 in good health and CMV-seronegative.

The CDR3 protein is CSVGRTDTGELFF. The CDR3 bases are TGCAGCGTTGGCCGGACTGACACCGGGGAGCTGTTTTTT. The chain employs TRBV29-1 and TRBJ2-2; a possible D gene is TRBD2 (5 bases). V dropped 4 bases and J dropped 3 bases, with 9 bases sitting between them. The CDR3 is made up of 13 amino acids. Germline CDR1 is SQVTM and CDR2 is ANQGSEA.